This TCR beta chain emerged from a study of cytomegalovirus exposure and HLA in healthy donors. Assay used: immunoSEQ multiplex PCR; TCRdb lists only in-frame clones, some missing. The table shows about 130,000 clones, with roughly 79% occurring only once. The CDR3 length is 15 residues. Trimming took 5 bases from V and 10 from J, leaving 18 bases between them. Germline V CDR1 and CDR2: SEHNR, FQNEAQ (reference sequence). The chain combines TRBV7-9 with TRBJ1-6; D gene uncertain. The specimen was PBMCs. This TCR derives from a man in his thirties or forties in good health and CMV-seropositive. This CDR3 reads CASSLETSARSPLHF. In DNA, the CDR3 is TGTGCCAGCAGCCTAGAGACCTCGGCTAGGTCACCCCTCCACTTT.